This passage covers 21 T cell receptor beta chains from one sample sequenced in a study of cytomegalovirus exposure and HLA in healthy donors. Primers: 60 Vbeta forward and 13 Jbeta reverse. Data came from immunoSEQ multiplex PCR; TCRdb stores just in-frame clones and leaves some out. The table records roughly 100,000 clones, under 85% of them present only once. Sequencing used PBMCs. These receptors all come from a man aged 25-45 years in good health and CMV-seronegative.

This rearrangement joins TRBV19 to TRBJ2-1; TRBD2 matches 11 bases. CDR3 size: 15 residues. Germline CDR1 reads LNHDA; CDR2 reads SQIVND (reference sequence). The ends lost 6 bases at V and 4 bases at J; junction bases unmatched: 5. In nucleotides, the CDR3 is TGTGCCAGTAGAATCGGGACTAGCGGATACAATGAGCAGTTCTTC. This gives the protein CASRIGTSGYNEQFF. The full variable domain, rest sourced from reference TRBV19 and TRBJ2-1, is DGGITQSPKYLFRKEGQNVTLSCEQNLNHDAMYWYRQDPGQGLRLIYYSQIVNDFQKGDIAEGYSVSREKKESFPLTVTSAQKNPTAFYLCASRIGTSGYNEQFFGPGTRLTVL.

The J gene is TRBJ2-7, the V gene TRBV19, with 9 bases lining up with TRBD1. Germline-derived CDR1 and CDR2 are LNHDA and SQIVND (reference sequence). The CDR3 loop spans 15 amino acids. V was clipped by 5 bases and J by 5 bases; unmatched bases: 10. For the CDR3, the DNA is TGTGCCAGTAGTGTCGGGATAGGACAGGGGAACGAGCAGTACTTC. Amino acids: CASSVGIGQGNEQYF.

The chain combines TRBV19 with TRBJ1-4; no firm D call. V lost 7 bases and J lost 8, with 20 bases in between. The germline V gene encodes CDR1 LNHDA and CDR2 SQIVND (reference sequence). The CDR3 extends over 15 amino acids. DNA for the CDR3: TGTGCCAGTAATAGCGCGATCATCCTAGGAGAAAAACTGTTTTTT. Its translation is CASNSAIILGEKLFF.

V usage is TRBV6-6 and J usage is TRBJ2-7, with D perhaps matching TRBD2 (7 bases). Deletions cut 6 bases from V and 4 bases from J, with 13 bases between. The CDR3 consists of 13 residues. CDR1 and CDR2 from the germline V gene are MNHNY and SVGAGI (reference sequence). The CDR3 DNA sequence: TGTGCCAGCAGAGGGGGGGGGCCTTACGAGCAGTACTTC. It translates to CASRGGGPYEQYF.

The chain has TRBV18 and TRBJ2-7; no clear D gene. This CDR3 is built from 15 residues. V lost 0 bases and J lost 2, with 11 bases in between. CDR1 is KGHSH and CDR2 is LQKENI in the germline V gene. CDR3 nucleotides: TGTGCCAGCTCACCACCGTGGCAAAGTGCCTACGAGCAGTACTTC. This encodes CASSPPWQSAYEQYF.

The chain combines TRBV10-3 with TRBJ2-1; a weak D match, TRBD2 (5 bases). CDR3 length: 10 amino acids. Between the trimmed V and J ends, which lost 8 bases and 6 bases, there was a span of 5 bases. The germline V gene encodes CDR1 ENHRY and CDR2 SYGVKD. The CDR3 here is CAIGSNEQFF. The CDR3 region has the DNA TGTGCCATCGGGAGCAATGAGCAGTTCTTC.

This chain connects TRBV12-5 to TRBJ2-1; D unclear. Germline values: CDR1 LGHNT, CDR2 FRNRAP. The CDR3 is 12 amino acids. Trimming shortened V by 5 bases and J by 7 bases, and 9 bases separated the two germline ends. The CDR3 coding sequence is TGTGCTAGTGGTCTCCTCGGGAATGAGCAGTTCTTC. It is translated as CASGLLGNEQFF.

CDR3: CASRTGGSYNEQFF. The DNA of the CDR3 is TGTGCCAGCAGGACAGGGGGCTCCTACAATGAGCAGTTCTTC. The V and J genes are TRBV27 and TRBJ2-1; TRBD1 agrees at 9 bases. This CDR3 has 14 amino acids. The V gene's germline CDR1 is MNHEY and CDR2 SMNVEV (reference sequence). The V gene end was trimmed by 6 bases and the J gene end by 0 bases; junction bases not matched to a gene: 0.

DNA for the CDR3: TGTGCCACCCGGCGGGGGGCGAGTAATGAGCAGTTCTTC. This translates into CATRRGASNEQFF. The chain joins TRBV28 to TRBJ2-1, with TRBD2 matching over 8 bases. The CDR3 has 13 residues. J gave up 7 bases and V 10 bases, and 9 bases lay outside the gene matches. Germline lookup yields CDR1 MDHEN and CDR2 SYDVKM.

In its sample, this clone was seen once. The V call is TRBV7-9, the J call TRBJ1-5; maybe TRBD1 (5 bases). The CDR3 loop spans 14 amino acids. Germline V CDR1 and CDR2: SEHNR, FQNEAQ (reference sequence). The germline V and J ends were trimmed by 2 bases and 5 bases, with 10 bases remaining between them. In DNA, the CDR3 is TGTGCCAGCAGCTTAAGGGGAAGAGATCAGCCCCAGCATTTT. As protein: CASSLRGRDQPQHF.

The J gene is TRBJ1-6, the V gene TRBV27; D unresolved. Between the trimmed V and J ends, which lost 2 bases and 0 bases, there was a span of 8 bases. The length of the CDR3 is 16 residues. Germline CDR1 reads MNHEY; CDR2 reads SMNVEV (reference sequence). CDR3 bases: TGTGCCAGCAGTTTAGGCTACAGCTCCTATAATTCACCCCTCCACTTT. It yields the protein CASSLGYSSYNSPLHF.

This rearrangement joins TRBV29-1 to TRBJ2-7; D may be TRBD1 (6 bases). The germline V gene encodes CDR1 SQVTM and CDR2 ANQGSEA. The CDR3 runs to 13 residues. The V end was cut by 7 bases, the J end by 1 base, with 14 bases between. The CDR3, as DNA: TGCAGCGCCAGGACAGCGAATTCCTACGAGCAGTACTTC. Residues: CSARTANSYEQYF.

The chain has TRBV12-5 and TRBJ2-5; 8 bases line up with TRBD1. The CDR3 covers 14 residues. CDR1 and CDR2 from the germline V gene are LGHNT and FRNRAP. J was trimmed by 5 bases and V by 7 bases; bases with no gene match: 9. The CDR3 sequence is CASAKTGVWETQYF. The CDR3 coding sequence is TGTGCTAGTGCTAAGACAGGGGTATGGGAGACCCAGTACTTC.

V gene TRBV5-5 combines with J gene TRBJ1-5, with D maybe TRBD1 (6 bases). CDR1 and CDR2 from the germline V gene are SGHKS and YYEKEE (reference sequence). The CDR3 extends over 15 amino acids. Between the trimmed V and J ends, which lost 2 bases and 5 bases, there was a span of 14 bases. The CDR3 region is CASSFHRVRDQPQHF. The CDR3 nucleotides read TGTGCCAGCAGCTTCCACAGGGTGCGAGATCAGCCCCAGCATTTT.

CDR3 in DNA: TGCGCCAGCAGTATAGGGACAGGGGTTTTCGGGGAGCTGTTTTTT. This codes for CASSIGTGVFGELFF. The genes are TRBV10-1 and TRBJ2-2, with 10 positions matching TRBD1. J gave up 7 bases and V 5 bases, and 7 bases lay outside the gene matches. This CDR3 has 15 residues. CDR1 and CDR2 (germline): WNHNN, SYGVQD (reference sequence).

The rearrangement uses TRBV10-3 and TRBJ2-7; 9 bases are a match to TRBD1. This CDR3 contains 14 residues. V lost 0 bases to trimming and J lost 5 bases; unmatched junction nucleotides: 2. The V gene's germline CDR1 is ENHRY and CDR2 SYGVKD. CDR3: CAISESGQGNEQYF. DNA of the CDR3: TGTGCCATCAGTGAGTCGGGACAGGGAAACGAGCAGTACTTC.

This clone was counted a few times. V is TRBV10-3 and J is TRBJ1-3; D is ambiguous. V was cut by 11 bases and J by 3 bases, with 2 bases left in between. CDR3 length: 9 amino acids. Germline CDR1 ENHRY, CDR2 SYGVKD. Here the CDR3 reads CAHGNTIYF. CDR3 DNA: TGTGCCCATGGAAACACCATATATTTT.

The chain is built from TRBV2 and TRBJ1-1, with 7 bases matching TRBD1. This CDR3 comprises 16 residues. J was trimmed by 0 bases and V by 4 bases; bases with no gene match: 8. From germline, CDR1 is SNHLY and CDR2 FYNNEI. CDR3 sequence: CASSAKGQTMNTEAFF. CDR3 bases: TGTGCCAGCAGTGCCAAGGGACAGACAATGAACACTGAAGCTTTCTTT.

This chain joins TRBV4-3 and TRBJ1-5, with 7 bases aligning to TRBD1. The CDR3 runs to 15 residues. Germline lookup yields CDR1 LGHNA and CDR2 YSLEER. V lost 1 base and J lost 7; bases outside the gene matches: 7. The DNA for the CDR3 is TGCGCCAGCAGCCAAGGTCCAGGGGGAGGCCAGCCCCAGCATTTT. This encodes CASSQGPGGGQPQHF.

J is TRBJ1-4 and V is TRBV29-1; 8 bases match TRBD1. Germline assignment: CDR1 SQVTM and CDR2 ANQGSEA. The length of the CDR3 is 14 residues. Trimming took 3 bases from V and 7 from J; bases not matched to a gene: 7. In nucleotides, the CDR3 is TGCAGCGTTGATCGGGCAGGGGGCTTTGAAAAACTGTTTTTT. Translating it yields CSVDRAGGFEKLFF.

The rearrangement uses TRBV5-1 and TRBJ1-1, with D possibly matching TRBD1 (6 bases). V was shortened by 0 bases and J by 2 bases, with 17 bases between the two germline ends. Germline CDR1 and CDR2: SGHRS and YFSETQ. This CDR3 comprises 17 residues. CDR3 residues: CASSLAGTKGGNTEAFF. The CDR3 DNA reads TGCGCCAGCAGCTTGGCGGGGACAAAAGGGGGAAACACTGAAGCTTTCTTT.